The following is a TCR beta chain sequence with its context. The antigen is unknown. This record comes from a study of T cells in Graves' hyperthyroidism and ophthalmopathy. Points from the study as a whole: Clonotypes that were expanded in thyroid above 0.001 mostly appeared in blood too.

RNA transcripts yielded amplified TCR beta CDR3 regions. The HTBI primer set served for first-round RT-PCR of the TCR CDR3. MiXCR was run by TCRdb on the multiplex PCR reads, yielding one entry per CDR3 protein. The sample consists of 150,000 to 200,000 distinct CDR3 sequences, 15% to 20% of them appearing once. Graves' hyperthyroidism showing no ophthalmopathy progression within 18 months was considered stable. The source material was blood. This TCR was sampled from a woman in her forties or fifties with Graves' hyperthyroidism.

The CDR3 coding sequence is TGTGCCAGCAGCTTAGCGCCGGGCTTAGGTGGCTATGGCTACACCTTC. Protein: CASSLAPGLGGYGYTF. The rearrangement joins TRBV7-6 to TRBJ1-2, with no clear D. CDR1 is SGHVS, CDR2 FNYEAQ, per germline. Trimming cost V 0 bases and J 4 bases, with 15 bases left between them. This CDR3 is 16 amino acids long. The full variable domain, with the rest looked up from reference TRBV7-6 and TRBJ1-2, is GAGVSQSPRYKVTKRGQDVALRCDPISGHVSLYWYRQALGQGPEFLTYFNYEAQQDKSGLPNDRFSAERPEGSISTLTIQRTEQRDSAMYRCASSLAPGLGGYGYTFGSGTRLTVV.